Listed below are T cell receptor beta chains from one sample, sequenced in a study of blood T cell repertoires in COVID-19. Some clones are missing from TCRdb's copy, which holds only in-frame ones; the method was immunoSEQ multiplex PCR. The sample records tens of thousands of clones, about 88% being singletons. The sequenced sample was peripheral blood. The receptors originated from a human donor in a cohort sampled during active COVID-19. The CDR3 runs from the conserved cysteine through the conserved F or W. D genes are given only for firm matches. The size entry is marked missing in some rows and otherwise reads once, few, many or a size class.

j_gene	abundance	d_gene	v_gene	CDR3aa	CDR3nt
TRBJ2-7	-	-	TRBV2	CASSGVAGSSYEQYF	TGTGCCAGCAGTGGAGTGGCAGGAAGCTCCTACGAGCAGTACTTC
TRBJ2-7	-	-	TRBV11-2	CASSLGHEQYF	TGTGCCAGCAGCTTAGGGCACGAGCAGTACTTC
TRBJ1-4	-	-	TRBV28	CASSTRTVSSATNEKLFF	TGTGCCAGCAGTACCCGGACAGTGAGTTCTGCAACTAATGAAAAACTGTTTTTT
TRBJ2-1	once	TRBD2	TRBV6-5	CATPGLAHNEQFF	TGTGCCACACCGGGACTAGCGCACAATGAGCAGTTCTTC
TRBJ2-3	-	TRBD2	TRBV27	CASSSASGGADTQYF	TGTGCCAGCAGTTCGGCTAGCGGGGGTGCAGATACGCAGTATTTT
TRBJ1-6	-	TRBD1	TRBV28	CASSPEGRGRSKSPLHF	TGTGCCAGCAGCCCCGAAGGCAGGGGGAGATCAAAGTCACCCCTCCACTTT
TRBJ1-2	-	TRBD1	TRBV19	CASTRTGVLANYGYTF	TGTGCCAGTACCCGGACAGGGGTCTTAGCTAACTATGGCTACACCTTC
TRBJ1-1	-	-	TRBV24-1	CAPTGRRNTEAFF	TGTGCCCCGACGGGTAGACGGAACACTGAAGCTTTCTTT
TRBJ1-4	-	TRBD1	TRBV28	CASSWDSQGADEKLFF	TGTGCCAGCAGTTGGGATTCGCAGGGGGCGGATGAAAAACTGTTTTTT
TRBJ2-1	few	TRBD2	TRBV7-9	CASSSGLAGARTEQFF	TGTGCCAGCAGCTCGGGACTAGCGGGAGCACGCACCGAGCAGTTCTTC
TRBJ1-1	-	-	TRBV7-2	CASSLTVNTEAFF	TGTGCCAGCAGCTTGACAGTGAACACTGAAGCTTTCTTT
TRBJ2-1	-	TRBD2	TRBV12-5	CASGYSGGGYNEQFF	TGTGCTAGTGGTTATAGCGGGGGGGGATACAATGAGCAGTTCTTC
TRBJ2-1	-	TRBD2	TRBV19	CASSIAAGGLNEQFF	TGTGCCAGTAGTATAGCAGCGGGGGGGCTCAATGAGCAGTTCTTC
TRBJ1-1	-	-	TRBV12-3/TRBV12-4	CASSHNSGTEAFF	TGTGCCAGCAGTCATAACAGTGGCACTGAAGCTTTCTTT
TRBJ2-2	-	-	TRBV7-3	CASSSGQPTGELFF	TGTGCCAGCAGCTCTGGACAGCCCACCGGGGAGCTGTTTTTT
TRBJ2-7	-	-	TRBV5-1	CASSHTVSSYEQYF	TGCGCCAGCAGCCATACGGTAAGCTCCTACGAGCAGTACTTC
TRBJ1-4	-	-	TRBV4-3	CASSQDLEVGAGLEKLFF	TGCGCCAGCAGCCAAGACCTGGAGGTGGGGGCAGGGCTAGAAAAACTGTTTTTT
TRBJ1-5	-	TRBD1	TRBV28	CASSLATLRGQGDNQPQHF	TGTGCCAGCAGTTTAGCTACCCTGAGGGGACAGGGGGACAATCAGCCCCAGCATTTT
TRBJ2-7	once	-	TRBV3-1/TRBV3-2	CASSRNRDYEQYF	TGTGCCAGCAGCCGGAACAGAGACTACGAGCAGTACTTC
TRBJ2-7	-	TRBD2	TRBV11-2	CASSPRTSGEFYEQYF	TGTGCCAGCAGCCCCCGGACTAGCGGGGAATTCTACGAGCAGTACTTC